These 19 T cell receptor beta chains were sequenced from one sample in a study of T cell responses to AZD1222 COVID-19 vaccine. Produced via immunoSEQ multiplex PCR; TCRdb's table is partial and in-frame only. Among about 190,000 clones listed, 92% were seen once. Sequenced here: peripheral blood, sampled on day 0 of AZD1222 vaccination. These receptors came from an adult in good health.

The chain couples TRBV19 to TRBJ2-7, with D possibly called TRBD1 or TRBD2 (5 bases each). The CDR3 covers 14 residues. CDR1 and CDR2 (germline): LNHDA, SQIVND (reference sequence). Trimming removed 5 bases from V and 2 bases from J, with 13 bases in between. The CDR3 loop reads CASSPRDGPYEQYF. CDR3 sequence (DNA): TGTGCCAGTAGTCCACGGGACGGGCCCTACGAGCAGTACTTC.

This chain uses TRBV6-5 with TRBJ1-1; D ambiguous. Trimming took 3 bases from V and 0 from J, leaving 14 bases between them. This CDR3 spans 16 amino acids. Germline V lookup: CDR1 MNHEY, CDR2 SVGAGI. CDR3 in amino acids: CASSYYYPRMNTEAFF. The DNA for the CDR3 is TGTGCCAGCAGTTATTATTATCCCAGGATGAACACTGAAGCTTTCTTT.

The rearrangement joins TRBV4-3 to TRBJ2-1; 10 nucleotides agree with TRBD1. V shed 2 bases, J shed 5 bases, and the junction held 3 bases outside the gene matches. The CDR3 runs 15 residues. Germline assignment: CDR1 LGHNA and CDR2 YSLEER. CDR3 nucleotides: TGCGCCAGCAGCCAACTGGACAGGGGGGACAATGAGCAGTTCTTC. Protein: CASSQLDRGDNEQFF.

This clone occurred once. In nucleotides, the CDR3 is TGTGCCAGCAGTTCGGGGGGCGAGTCAGATACGCAGTATTTT. This sequence encodes CASSSGGESDTQYF. This chain connects TRBV28 to TRBJ2-3, with a possible D match to TRBD2 (7 bases). The CDR3 loop spans 14 amino acids. The germline V and J ends were trimmed by 4 bases and 4 bases, with 12 bases remaining between them. Germline V lookup: CDR1 MDHEN, CDR2 SYDVKM.

The J gene is TRBJ2-7, the V gene TRBV6-6, with a possible D match to TRBD1 (5 bases). The CDR3 consists of 14 residues. Trimming left V 0 bases short and J 3 bases short, with 9 bases between. The germline gives CDR1 MNHNY, CDR2 SVGAGI (reference sequence). The CDR3 DNA is TGTGCCAGCAGTTACTCGGACACCAGCTACGAGCAGTACTTC. Amino acid sequence: CASSYSDTSYEQYF.

In nucleotides, the CDR3 is TGTGCCAGCAGCCCCCGACAGGGGAGGGGTGAAAAACTGTTTTTT. Residues: CASSPRQGRGEKLFF. The chain uses TRBV7-9 and TRBJ1-4; 8 bases line up with TRBD1. Germline V CDR1 and CDR2: SEHNR, FQNEAQ (reference sequence). J lost 7 bases, V lost 5 bases, and 9 bases had no gene match. This CDR3 has 15 amino acids.

The V and J genes are TRBV4-2 and TRBJ1-2; D ambiguous. Germline lookup yields CDR1 LGHNA and CDR2 YNFKEQ. Trimming removed 0 bases from V and 5 bases from J, with 7 bases in between. The CDR3 spans 13 residues. The CDR3 protein is CASSQDLQYGYTF. In DNA form, the CDR3 reads TGTGCCAGCAGCCAAGATCTACAGTATGGCTACACCTTC.

The chain is built from TRBV24-1 and TRBJ2-6, with D possibly matching TRBD1 (6 bases). The CDR3 runs 16 residues. Germline CDR1 reads KGHDR; CDR2 reads SFDVKD. V gave up 4 bases and J gave up 6 bases, with 15 bases separating them. CDR3: CATSDSPTGPANVLTF. The CDR3 DNA is TGTGCCACCAGTGACTCCCCGACAGGTCCGGCCAACGTCCTGACTTTC.

The chain joins TRBV18 to TRBJ1-1; no firm D call. The CDR3 is 14 amino acids. V was trimmed by 4 bases and J by 0 bases, leaving 9 bases between them. CDR1 and CDR2 from the germline V gene are KGHSH and LQKENI. Here the CDR3 reads CASSRTGMNTEAFF. CDR3 sequence (DNA): TGTGCCAGCTCACGGACGGGCATGAACACTGAAGCTTTCTTT.

Written as DNA, the CDR3 is TGTGCCAGCAGTCCTGCTCCCTCTGGAAACACCATATATTTT. This codes for CASSPAPSGNTIYF. The V and J genes are TRBV2 and TRBJ1-3; D gene ambiguous. CDR3 size: 14 residues. The germline V gene has CDR1 SNHLY and CDR2 FYNNEI. Trimming removed 5 bases from V and 0 bases from J, with 8 bases in between.

This chain uses TRBV5-1 with TRBJ2-3; unclear D gene. CDR3 length equals 13 residues. Trimming pared 0 bases from V and 2 bases from J, leaving 4 bases between. Germline V CDR1 and CDR2: SGHRS, YFSETQ. The CDR3 here is CASSLGPTDTQYF. In DNA, the CDR3 is TGCGCCAGCAGCTTGGGCCCCACAGATACGCAGTATTTT.

The chain uses TRBV19 and TRBJ1-2; tentative D call: TRBD1 (5 bases). The ends were cut back, 1 base at V and 4 bases at J, with 10 bases in the middle. The length of the CDR3 is 14 residues. Germline assignment: CDR1 LNHDA and CDR2 SQIVND (reference sequence). DNA for the CDR3: TGTGCCAGTAGTATAGTGGGGACGGTCTATGGCTACACCTTC. It codes for CASSIVGTVYGYTF.

The chain employs TRBV12-3 or TRBV12-4 and TRBJ1-2; D gene uncertain. The CDR3 runs to 12 residues. V was shortened by 6 bases and J by 6 bases, with 11 bases between the two germline ends. For the CDR3, the DNA is TGTGCCAGCAGGCTAGCAGTGGATGGCTACACCTTC. Amino acids: CASRLAVDGYTF.

This rearrangement joins TRBV20-1 to TRBJ1-5, with a weak D call TRBD1 (6 bases). V was pared by 3 bases and J by 2 bases, with 20 bases between. This CDR3 spans 17 amino acids. Germline V CDR1 and CDR2: DFQATT, SNEGSKA (reference sequence). For the CDR3, the DNA is TGCAGTGCTAGTGGGAGCCCACAGGGCTCGGGCAATCAGCCCCAGCATTTT. It encodes CSASGSPQGSGNQPQHF.

This chain connects TRBV10-3 to TRBJ2-1; TRBD2 matches 9 bases. The length of the CDR3 is 16 residues. V dropped 2 bases and J dropped 8; count of bases not matched to a gene: 10. Germline CDR1 is ENHRY and CDR2 is SYGVKD. The CDR3 protein is CAISEVGAGGRYEQFF. Here the CDR3 DNA reads TGTGCCATCAGTGAGGTGGGAGCGGGGGGCCGCTATGAGCAGTTCTTC.

In this sample, this clone turned up a few times. The chain employs TRBV3-1 (or the pseudogene TRBV3-2) and TRBJ2-7; D uncertain. CDR3 size: 15 residues. Germline CDR1 LGHDT, CDR2 YNNKEL (reference sequence). V lost 1 base, J lost 0 bases, and 10 bases lay in between. The CDR3 spells CASSQGPSSSYEQYF. For the CDR3, the DNA is TGTGCCAGCAGCCAAGGGCCCAGCAGCTCCTACGAGCAGTACTTC.

The count of this clone is one. The chain has TRBV9 and TRBJ2-3, with D tentatively TRBD2 (5 bases). With 0 bases removed from V and 3 bases from J, the gap between germline ends came to 17 bases. The CDR3 is made up of 17 amino acids. The V gene's germline CDR1 is SGDLS and CDR2 YYNGEE. As DNA, the CDR3 is TGTGCCAGCAGCGTAGAGGGTGGAGGTGGATGGACAGATACGCAGTATTTT. This encodes CASSVEGGGGWTDTQYF. The full variable domain, completed using reference TRBV9 and TRBJ2-3, is DSGVTQTPKHLITATGQRVTLRCSPRSGDLSVYWYQQSLDQGLQFLIQYYNGEERAKGNILERFSAQQFPDLHSELNLSSLELGDSALYFCASSVEGGGGWTDTQYFGPGTRLTVL.

The rearrangement joins TRBV2 to TRBJ2-5, with unresolved D. The CDR3 runs 13 residues. V was cut by 3 bases and J by 4 bases, with 9 bases left in between. Germline V CDR1 and CDR2: SNHLY, FYNNEI. The CDR3 DNA is TGTGCCAGCAGTGAGCGGTCGAGAGAGACCCAGTACTTC. Translating gives CASSERSRETQYF.

The chain combines TRBV6-2 or TRBV6-3 with TRBJ1-2, with a possible D match to TRBD1 (5 bases). The CDR3 loop spans 13 amino acids. Germline-derived CDR1 and CDR2 are MNHEY and SVGEGT. V was cut by 2 bases and J by 7 bases, with 11 bases left in between. For the CDR3, the DNA is TGTGCCAGCAGTTACGACCAGGGTGCTGGCTACACCTTC. It encodes CASSYDQGAGYTF.